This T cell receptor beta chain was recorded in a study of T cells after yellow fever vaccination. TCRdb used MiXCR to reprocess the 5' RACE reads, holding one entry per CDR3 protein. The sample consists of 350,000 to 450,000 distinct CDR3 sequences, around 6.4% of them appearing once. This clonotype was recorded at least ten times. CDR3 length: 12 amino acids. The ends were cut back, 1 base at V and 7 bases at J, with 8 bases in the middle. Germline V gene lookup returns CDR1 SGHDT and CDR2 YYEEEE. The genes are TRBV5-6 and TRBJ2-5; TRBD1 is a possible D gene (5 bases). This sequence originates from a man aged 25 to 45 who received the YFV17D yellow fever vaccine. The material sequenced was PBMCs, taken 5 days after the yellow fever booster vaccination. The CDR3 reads CASSLQGRTQYF. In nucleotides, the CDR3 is TGTGCCAGCAGCTTGCAGGGTAGGACCCAGTACTTC.